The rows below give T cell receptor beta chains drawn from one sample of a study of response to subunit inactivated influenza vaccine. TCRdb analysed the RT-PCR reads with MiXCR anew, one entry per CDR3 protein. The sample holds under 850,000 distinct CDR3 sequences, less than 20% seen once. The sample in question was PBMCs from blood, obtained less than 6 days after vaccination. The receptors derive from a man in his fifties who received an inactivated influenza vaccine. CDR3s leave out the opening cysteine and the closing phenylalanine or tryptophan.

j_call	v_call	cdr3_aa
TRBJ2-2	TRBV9	ASSLSPDSYTGELF
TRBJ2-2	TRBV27	ASSFLAPNTGELF
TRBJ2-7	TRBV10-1	ATQSDRFYEQY
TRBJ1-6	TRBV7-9	ASSQPGRSNSPLH
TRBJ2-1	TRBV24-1	AAAGQGHEQF
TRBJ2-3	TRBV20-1	SARSWANTDTQY
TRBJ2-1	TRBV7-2	ASSLEGTRKNEQF
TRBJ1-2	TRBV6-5	ASSYSTGSGYT
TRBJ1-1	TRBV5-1	ASSFLEGGTEAF
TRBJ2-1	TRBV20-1	SASSTGFEQF
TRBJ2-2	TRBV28	ASSLGLPLNTGELF
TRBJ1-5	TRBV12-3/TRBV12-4	ASSSRQGLDQPQH
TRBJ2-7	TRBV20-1	SARDWTGTYEQY
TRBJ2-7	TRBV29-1	SVTGQSYEQY
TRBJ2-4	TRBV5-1	ASSITGSRAKNIQY
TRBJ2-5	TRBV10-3	AISETGGRETQY
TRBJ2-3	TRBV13	ASSSFRESLTTSTDTQY
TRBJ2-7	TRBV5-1	ASSPGQGVDEQY
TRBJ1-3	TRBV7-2	ASRQLAEVTIY
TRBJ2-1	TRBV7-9	ASSPSTSYNEQF
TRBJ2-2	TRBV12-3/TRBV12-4	ASSLRGLNTGELF
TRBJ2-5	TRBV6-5	ASSYGGRQETQY
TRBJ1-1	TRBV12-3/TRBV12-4	ASSFPDRARTEAF
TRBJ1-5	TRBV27	ASSSNGGSSNQPQH
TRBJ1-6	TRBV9	ASSDEYTEGSGSPLH
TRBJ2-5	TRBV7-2	ASSKTWQQETQY
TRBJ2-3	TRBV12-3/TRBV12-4	ASRPGVQSTDTQY
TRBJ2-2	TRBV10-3	AISVSPNRGPSTGELF
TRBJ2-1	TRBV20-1	RASGIYNEQF
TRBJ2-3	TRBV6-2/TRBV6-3	ASSYSRTNTDTQY
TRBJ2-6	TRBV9	ASSVERGAGANVLT